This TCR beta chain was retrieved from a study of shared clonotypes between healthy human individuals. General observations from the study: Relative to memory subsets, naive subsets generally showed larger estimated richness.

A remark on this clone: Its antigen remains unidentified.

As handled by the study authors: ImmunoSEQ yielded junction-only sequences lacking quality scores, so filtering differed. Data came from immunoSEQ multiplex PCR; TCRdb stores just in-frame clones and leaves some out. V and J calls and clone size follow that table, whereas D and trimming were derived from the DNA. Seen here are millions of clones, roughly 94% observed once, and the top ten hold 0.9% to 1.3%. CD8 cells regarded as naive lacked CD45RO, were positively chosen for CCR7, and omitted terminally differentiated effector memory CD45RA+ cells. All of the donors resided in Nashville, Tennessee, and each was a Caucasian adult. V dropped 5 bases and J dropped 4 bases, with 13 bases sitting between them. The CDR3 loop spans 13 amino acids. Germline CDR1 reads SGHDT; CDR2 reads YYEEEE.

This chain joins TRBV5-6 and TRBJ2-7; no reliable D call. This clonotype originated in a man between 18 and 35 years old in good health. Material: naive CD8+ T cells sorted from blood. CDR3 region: CASRPDLSYEQYF. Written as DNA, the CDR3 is TGTGCCAGCAGACCGGACCTTTCGTACGAGCAGTACTTC. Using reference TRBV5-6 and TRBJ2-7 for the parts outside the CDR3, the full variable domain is DAGVTQSPTHLIKTRGQQVTLRCSPKSGHDTVSWYQQALGQGPQFIFQYYEEEERQRGNFPDRFSGHQFPNYSSELNVNALLLGDSALYLCASRPDLSYEQYFGPGTRLTVT.